The 3 T cell receptor beta chains below come from one sample, sequenced in a study of neurological immune-mediated disorders. TCRdb redid the calling of the 5' RACE reads with MiXCR, one entry per CDR3 protein. The profile covers over 40,000 distinct CDR3 sequences, with over 6% appearing a single time and around 0.55% taken by the ten largest. Material: CD4+ T cells from blood. These receptors all come from a woman between 40 and 55 years old in good health.

This clonotype appeared many times. CDR3 DNA: TGTGCCAGCACCCCGACTAGAGGAGAGACCCAGTACTTC. It translates to CASTPTRGETQYF. The genes are TRBV12-3 or TRBV12-4 and TRBJ2-5; tentative D call: TRBD2 (6 bases). This CDR3 contains 13 residues. V dropped 7 bases and J dropped 4 bases, with 13 bases sitting between them.

This clonotype showed up many times. The chain carries TRBV14 and TRBJ1-1; tentative D call: TRBD1 (5 bases). CDR3 length: 15 residues. Germline CDR1 is SGHDN and CDR2 is FVKESK. The V gene lost 0 bases and the J gene lost 1 base, with 9 bases spanning the gap. The CDR3 sequence is CASSQDLGGNTEAFF. In DNA, the CDR3 is TGTGCCAGCAGCCAAGATTTGGGGGGGAACACTGAAGCTTTCTTT.

In the case of this clonotype: Sequence at one end of the junction differs from germline and may be a read error. This chain links TRBV7-3 with TRBJ2-2; weak D call: TRBD2 (6 bases). CDR3 length: 14 amino acids. Germline V gene sequence: CDR1 SGHTA, CDR2 FQGTGA. CDR3: CASSLSMGTGGLFF. CDR3 bases: TGTGCCAGCAGCCTATCGATGGGAACCGGGGGGCTGTTTTTT.